The sequence of this T cell receptor beta chain was determined in a study of T cells after yellow fever vaccination. Whole-study findings and limits: Shared CD4/CD8 clonotypes were a small share, likely from convergent recombination. Although the secondary response was weaker, it peaked faster, at day 5 versus 15.

TCRdb called the 5' RACE reads again in MiXCR, with one record for every CDR3 protein. The table records just over 300,000 distinct CDR3 sequences, around 3.6% of them present only once. CDR1 and CDR2 (germline): DFQATT, SNEGSKA (reference sequence). V shed 3 bases and J 5 bases; nucleotides not matched to a gene: 7. This CDR3 has 15 residues. This clonotype has ten or more counts. The antigen remains unidentified. Sequenced material: PBMCs, taken on the day of the yellow fever booster vaccination. The V call is TRBV20-1, the J call TRBJ1-6, with TRBD1 matching over 7 bases. The receptor comes from a man between 18 and 29 years old who received the YFV17D yellow fever vaccine. This CDR3 reads CSASQGTVDNSPLHF. CDR3 bases: TGCAGTGCTAGCCAGGGGACAGTGGATAATTCACCCCTCCACTTT.